Listed here are 22 T cell receptor beta chains from one sample, sequenced in a study of control samples from healthy donors and cancer patients (dated by TCRdb to the early 2020s). The method behind the library was the immunoSEQ multiplex PCR assay. TCRdb stores this immuneACCESS table with in-frame sequences only. Part of the clones is absent; in the studies checked, under half of the shortfall reflects unresolved V genes, and no reason is known for the rest. The table for this sample lists roughly 170,000 clones; around 94% of them were counted only once. The biggest ten clones account for over 1.3% of the sample. Source material: blood. These receptors were taken from a woman aged 18-29 years in good health.

This chain uses TRBV2 with TRBJ2-1, with D tentatively TRBD2 (6 bases). The CDR3 contains 12 residues. Germline loops: CDR1 SNHLY, CDR2 FYNNEI. Trimming pared 7 bases from V and 10 bases from J, leaving 14 bases between. The CDR3 region is CASTLGGDEQFF. The CDR3 bases are TGTGCCAGCACCCTCGGAGGGGACGAGCAGTTCTTC.

The V and J genes are TRBV9 and TRBJ1-3; TRBD1 matches at 7 bases. This CDR3 is 16 amino acids long. In germline, CDR1 is SGDLS, CDR2 YYNGEE. Trimming removed 5 bases from V and 0 bases from J; junction bases left unmatched: 8. The CDR3 region is CASSRDSSFSGNTIYF. In nucleotides, the CDR3 is TGTGCCAGCAGTAGGGACAGTTCTTTCTCTGGAAACACCATATATTTT.

The rearrangement joins TRBV5-1 to TRBJ1-2; TRBD1 matches 10 bases. Germline values: CDR1 SGHRS, CDR2 YFSETQ. The V segment lost 5 bases and the J segment 7 bases; nucleotides outside the gene matches: 5. CDR3 length: 13 residues. The chain's CDR3 is CASSEGQGGGYTF. As DNA, the CDR3 is TGCGCCAGCAGTGAAGGACAGGGGGGTGGCTACACCTTC.

The CDR3 protein is CASSLGQFANTGELFF. The CDR3 DNA follows: TGCGCCAGCAGCTTAGGACAGTTCGCGAACACCGGGGAGCTGTTTTTT. This chain links TRBV5-1 with TRBJ2-2; D might be TRBD1 (6 bases). Trimming stripped 2 bases from V and 0 bases from J, with 11 bases between. The CDR3 runs to 16 residues. Germline assignment: CDR1 SGHRS and CDR2 YFSETQ.

The table lists this clone with a few counts. The chain links TRBV2 to TRBJ1-4; D is perhaps TRBD1 (6 bases). This CDR3 contains 14 residues. The V and J ends lost 6 bases and 3 bases respectively, with 11 bases between them. Germline V CDR1 and CDR2: SNHLY, FYNNEI. The CDR3 DNA is TGTGCCAGCAGCTATAGGACAGCTAATGAAAAACTGTTTTTT. Amino acids: CASSYRTANEKLFF.

The gene calls are TRBV6-2 or TRBV6-3 and TRBJ1-2, with D perhaps matching TRBD1 (6 bases). CDR3 size: 13 residues. The germline CDR1 and CDR2 sequences are MNHEY and SVGEGT. Trimming pared 5 bases from V and 7 bases from J, leaving 14 bases between. The CDR3 is CASSTQGSTGYTF. The CDR3 DNA reads TGTGCCAGCAGTACACAGGGTTCTACTGGCTACACCTTC.

This rearrangement joins TRBV11-3 to TRBJ2-1; TRBD2 agrees at 11 bases. V lost 5 bases to trimming and J lost 4 bases; unmatched junction nucleotides: 7. The CDR3 runs to 16 residues. Germline assignment: CDR1 SGHNT and CDR2 YENEEA. The CDR3 DNA sequence: TGTGCCAGCAGCCTTCGTGGACTAGCGGGTTACAATGAGCAGTTCTTC. It encodes CASSLRGLAGYNEQFF.

The genes are TRBV28 and TRBJ1-1; tentative D call: TRBD1 (6 bases). The germline V and J ends were trimmed by 4 bases and 2 bases, with 20 bases remaining between them. CDR1 and CDR2 (germline): MDHEN, SYDVKM. The CDR3 covers 17 residues. The CDR3 loop is CASSYRQRYRANTEAFF. In DNA form, the CDR3 reads TGTGCCAGCAGTTATAGACAGCGATACAGGGCCAACACTGAAGCTTTCTTT.

This chain joins TRBV10-3 and TRBJ1-4; D is unresolved. CDR3 length equals 14 residues. V lost 5 bases and J 4 bases, leaving 11 bases between the germline ends. In germline, CDR1 is ENHRY, CDR2 SYGVKD. The CDR3 loop reads CAISSLGGNEKLFF. CDR3 sequence (DNA): TGTGCCATCAGTTCTCTAGGCGGTAATGAAAAACTGTTTTTT.

A single count supports this clone. The V gene is TRBV27, the J gene TRBJ2-1; D perhaps matches TRBD1 (6 bases). V dropped 5 bases and J dropped 4 bases, with 15 bases sitting between them. The CDR3 has 15 residues. Germline loops: CDR1 MNHEY, CDR2 SMNVEV (reference sequence). Here the CDR3 DNA reads TGTGCCAGCAGTACCCGACAGGAGACTTACAATGAGCAGTTCTTC. Translated, it gives CASSTRQETYNEQFF.

The chain uses TRBV2 and TRBJ2-1; possibly TRBD2 for D (5 bases). CDR3 length: 15 amino acids. Germline CDR1 is SNHLY and CDR2 is FYNNEI. The V and J ends lost 3 bases and 4 bases respectively, with 13 bases between them. CDR3 in amino acids: CASSDEGGSYNEQFF. The CDR3 DNA reads TGTGCCAGCAGTGATGAGGGCGGATCTTACAATGAGCAGTTCTTC.

This clone was seen just once. The chain combines TRBV28 with TRBJ2-5, with D maybe TRBD2 (5 bases). Judging by the DNA end, TRBJ2-7 fits better; the J call may be wrong. The CDR3 has 16 amino acids. Per germline, CDR1 MDHEN and CDR2 SYDVKM. The CDR3 DNA follows: TGTGCCAGCAGTTCCCTTGGGGTGGGAGTGATGTACGAGCAGTACTTC. Translated: CASSSLGVGVMYEQYF.

The chain is built from TRBV24-1 and TRBJ1-5; D gene uncertain. The germline V gene has CDR1 KGHDR and CDR2 SFDVKD. Trimming stripped 4 bases from V and 0 bases from J, with 6 bases between. The CDR3 length is 14 residues. The CDR3 reads CATSEDYSNQPQHF. CDR3 bases: TGTGCCACCAGTGAAGACTATAGCAATCAGCCCCAGCATTTT.

This sequence joins TRBV10-3 and TRBJ2-5; D is unresolved. Per germline, CDR1 ENHRY and CDR2 SYGVKD. This CDR3 has 11 amino acids. Trimming left V 6 bases short and J 5 bases short, with 7 bases between. CDR3 loop: CAIRQEETQYF. The CDR3 DNA reads as TGTGCCATCAGGCAGGAGGAGACCCAGTACTTC.

J is TRBJ2-1 and V is TRBV4-2; 8 nucleotides match TRBD2. The germline V gene encodes CDR1 LGHNA and CDR2 YNFKEQ. The CDR3 has 17 amino acids. Trimming took 1 base from V and 4 from J; bases not matched to a gene: 9. Here the CDR3 DNA reads TGTGCCAGCAGCCAAGGAGTAACGAGCGGGAGTTACAATGAGCAGTTCTTC. Amino acid sequence: CASSQGVTSGSYNEQFF.

The chain carries TRBV5-1 and TRBJ2-5; D is undetermined. Germline CDR1 is SGHRS and CDR2 is YFSETQ. The CDR3 is 14 residues long. Trimming stripped 1 base from V and 4 bases from J, with 11 bases between. DNA for the CDR3: TGCGCCAGCAGCTTGAGGCCCGGCGGAGAGACCCAGTACTTC. It is translated as CASSLRPGGETQYF.

This chain connects TRBV10-1 to TRBJ2-3; the match to TRBD2 covers 9 bases. Trimming cost V 7 bases and J 4 bases; bases outside gene matches: 9. The CDR3 runs to 15 residues. CDR1 is WNHNN, CDR2 SYGVQD, per germline (reference sequence). The CDR3 sequence: CASTPLTSGPDTQYF. CDR3 DNA sequence: TGCGCCAGCACCCCCCTGACTAGCGGCCCAGATACGCAGTATTTT.

J is TRBJ2-7 and V is TRBV6-6; D not resolved. The CDR3 is 15 amino acids. The germline V gene has CDR1 MNHNY and CDR2 SVGAGI (reference sequence). V lost 2 bases and J lost 0, with 11 bases in between. CDR3 amino acids: CASSYGGKGSYEQYF. The CDR3 DNA sequence: TGTGCCAGCAGTTACGGCGGAAAGGGCTCCTACGAGCAGTACTTC.

The chain employs TRBV11-2 and TRBJ1-1; no definite D call. There are 13 residues in the CDR3. The germline V gene has CDR1 SGHAT and CDR2 FQNNGV. The V gene lost 4 bases and the J gene lost 1 base, with 7 bases spanning the gap. The CDR3, as DNA: TGTGCCAGCAGCTGGCAGCCGAACACTGAAGCTTTCTTT. It specifies CASSWQPNTEAFF.

The chain joins TRBV19 to TRBJ1-5, with D possibly TRBD1 on 5 matching bases. This CDR3 is built from 15 residues. Trimming left V 3 bases short and J 3 bases short, with 12 bases between. CDR1 LNHDA and CDR2 SQIVND come from the germline V gene (reference sequence). CDR3 bases: TGTGCCAGTAGTATGTATCGACAGATCAATCAGCCCCAGCATTTT. Residues: CASSMYRQINQPQHF.

The chain has TRBV19 and TRBJ2-4; tentatively, D is TRBD1 (6 bases). Germline CDR1 reads LNHDA; CDR2 reads SQIVND (reference sequence). The ends were cut back, 9 bases at V and 0 bases at J, with 21 bases in the middle. This CDR3 spans 17 amino acids. Written as DNA, the CDR3 is TGTGCCAGCTCAAGAGAGGGACACAAGCTAGCCAAAAACATTCAGTACTTC. It specifies CASSREGHKLAKNIQYF.

The chain combines TRBV9 with TRBJ2-1, with D tentatively TRBD1 (9 bases). Trimming cost V 4 bases and J 4 bases, with 21 bases left between them. The CDR3 has 17 amino acids. The germline CDR1 and CDR2 sequences are SGDLS and YYNGEE. This CDR3 reads CASSSRGGTGIYNEQFF. CDR3 nucleotides: TGTGCCAGCAGCTCCCGGGGGGGGACAGGGATATACAATGAGCAGTTCTTC.